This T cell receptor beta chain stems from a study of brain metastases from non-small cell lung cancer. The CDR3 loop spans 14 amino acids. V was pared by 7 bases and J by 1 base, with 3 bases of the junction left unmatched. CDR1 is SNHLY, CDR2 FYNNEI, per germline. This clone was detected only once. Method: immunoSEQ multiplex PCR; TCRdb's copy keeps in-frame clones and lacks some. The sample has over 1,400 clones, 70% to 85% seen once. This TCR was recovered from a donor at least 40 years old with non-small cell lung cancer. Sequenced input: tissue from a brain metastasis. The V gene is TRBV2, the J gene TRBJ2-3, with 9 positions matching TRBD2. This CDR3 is CASKREVGTDTQYF. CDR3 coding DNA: TGTGCCAGCAAGCGGGAGGTGGGCACAGATACGCAGTATTTT.